These T cell receptor beta chains were read from a single sample in a study of T cell responses to AZD1222 COVID-19 vaccine. Sequencing was performed with immunoSEQ multiplex PCR; in TCRdb, only in-frame clones are kept and a portion is missing. The table records some 200,000 clones, roughly 90% of them present only once. This material consisted of peripheral blood, taken 28 days after the second AZD1222 dose. These receptors were taken from an adult who received the AZD1222 COVID-19 vaccine. The CDR3 runs from the conserved cysteine through the conserved F or W.

V gene	J gene	CDR3 protein
TRBV11-2	TRBJ1-2	CASSSQAGTQGAYYGYTF
TRBV10-3	TRBJ2-7	CAHGDRGRDEQYF
TRBV7-9	TRBJ1-2	CASSLQGPYGYTF
TRBV5-1	TRBJ2-1	CASSMVLSSYNEQFF
TRBV7-9	TRBJ2-3	CASSYGLAGTYLTDTQYF
TRBV19	TRBJ1-5	CATSGTGGWGPQHF
TRBV20-1	TRBJ2-7	CSPKGYEQYF
TRBV5-1	TRBJ2-5	CASSNAGGTQETQYF
TRBV6-2/TRBV6-3	TRBJ1-5	CASSLRAAYSNQPQHF
TRBV7-2	TRBJ1-1	CASSLEGSLMHTEAFF
TRBV18	TRBJ1-4	CASSPQGKDEKLFF
TRBV19	TRBJ1-5	CASSVGPGLGQPQHF
TRBV11-3	TRBJ1-2	CASSLFSGGGYTF